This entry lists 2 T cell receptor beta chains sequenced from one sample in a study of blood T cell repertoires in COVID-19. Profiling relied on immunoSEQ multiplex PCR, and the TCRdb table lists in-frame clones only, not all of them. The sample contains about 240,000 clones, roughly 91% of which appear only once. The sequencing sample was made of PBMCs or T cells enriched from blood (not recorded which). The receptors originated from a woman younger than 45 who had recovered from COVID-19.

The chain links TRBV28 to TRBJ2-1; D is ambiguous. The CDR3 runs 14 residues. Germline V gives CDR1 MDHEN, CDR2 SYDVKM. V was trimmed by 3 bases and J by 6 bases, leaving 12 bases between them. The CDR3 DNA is TGTGCCAGCAGTTTTACCGTAAACTCCAATGAGCAGTTCTTC. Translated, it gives CASSFTVNSNEQFF.

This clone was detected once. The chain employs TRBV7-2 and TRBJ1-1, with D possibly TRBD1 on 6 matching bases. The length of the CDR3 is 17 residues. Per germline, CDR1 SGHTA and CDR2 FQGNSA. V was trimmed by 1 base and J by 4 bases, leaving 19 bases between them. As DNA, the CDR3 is TGTGCCAGCAGCTTAGATGGTAGGGGGGGTTCGGTCACTGAAGCTTTCTTT. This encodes CASSLDGRGGSVTEAFF.